This T cell receptor (beta chain) was recorded in a study of blood T cell repertoires in COVID-19. Whole-study context: Donors in the United States, Italy and Spain gave samples during acute or convalescent COVID-19.

A few counts support this clone. The V end lost 6 bases, the J end lost 4 bases, and 12 bases lay between the germline ends. This CDR3 has 13 residues. Germline V gene data show CDR1 as MRHNA and CDR2 as SNTAGT. As handled by the study authors: Reference gene primer amplification in the assay estimated nucleated cell counts. Assay: immunoSEQ multiplex PCR; the TCRdb copy retains only in-frame clones and omits some. For V, J and clone size, that table is used; D and trimming come from the DNA. The data hold more than 150,000 clones, with around 85% observed a single time. Sequences were obtained from peripheral blood. The source is a man in his sixties or seventies with active or convalescent COVID-19. The chain links TRBV6-4 to TRBJ1-1; D is uncertain. CDR3 region: CASSRGVGTEAFF. CDR3 sequence (DNA): TGTGCCAGCAGCCGCGGGGTAGGCACTGAAGCTTTCTTT.